The T cell receptor (beta chain) described here comes from a study of neoadjuvant anti-PD-1 for oral cavity cancer. Broader study findings: With a few patients per group, TCR findings need larger cohorts.

Note on this clone: Its antigen is as yet unknown.

Blood libraries mostly used roughly 500 ng genomic DNA, six replicates each. Produced via immunoSEQ multiplex PCR; TCRdb's table is partial and in-frame only. This sample has about 14,000 clones, with over 55% found just once. This specimen consisted of PBMCs, obtained before nivolumab (anti-PD-1) treatment. The sequence was collected from a person aged 35 to 85 with oral cavity squamous cell carcinoma.

The CDR3 spells CASSFDVQVEDGYTF. In DNA, the CDR3 is TGTGCCAGCAGCTTTGACGTACAGGTAGAGGATGGCTACACCTTC. The rearrangement uses TRBV11-3 and TRBJ1-2; a possible D gene is TRBD1 (5 bases). The CDR3 has 15 amino acids. The V and J ends lost 3 bases and 6 bases respectively, with 17 bases between them. The germline gives CDR1 SGHNT, CDR2 YENEEA.